The 6 T cell receptor beta chains reported below all come from one sample, sequenced in a study of CD8+ T cells in alopecia areata (dated 2018 in TCRdb). Libraries were built with the immunoSEQ multiplex PCR assay. To provide template for TCR sequencing, every sample had RNA extracted and reverse transcribed into cDNA. TCRdb retrieved this table from immuneACCESS and kept in-frame rearrangements only. Not all clones are present; in checked studies, unresolved V genes account for under half, and no reason is known for the remainder. The sample table holds approximately 200,000 clones, of which 58% were seen once. The ten most abundant clones make up 5.5% of the sample. The time point label for this specimen denotes: less than 25 weeks on oral tofacitinib. In light of the paper, this sample's treatment or condition label describes: oral pan-JAK inhibitor, 5-10 mg twice daily. Material: CD4+ T cells sorted from blood, obtained at week 24, from a patient treated with tofacitinib. The receptors originated from a human donor with alopecia areata.

The CDR3 nucleotides read TGTGCCAGCAGCGTAGGGGGACTAGCGGGACCAAACTCCTACAATGAGCAGTTCTTC. Residues: CASSVGGLAGPNSYNEQFF. This chain uses TRBV27 with TRBJ2-1; 13 positions match TRBD2. Germline CDR1 MNHEY, CDR2 SMNVEV (reference sequence). Unmatched junction bases numbered 11, after V lost 6 bases and J lost 0 bases. The CDR3 contains 19 residues.

J is TRBJ1-5 and V is TRBV29-1, with a weak D call TRBD1 (5 bases). The germline V gene has CDR1 SQVTM and CDR2 ANQGSEA. The CDR3 has 13 amino acids. Deletions cut 4 bases from V and 4 bases from J, with 11 bases between. CDR3 bases: TGCAGCGTTGGAGCAGGGCCAAATCAGCCCCAGCATTTT. Its protein product is CSVGAGPNQPQHF.

V is TRBV9 and J is TRBJ1-3; no firm D call. The V end was cut by 3 bases, the J end by 7 bases, with 8 bases between. Germline CDR1 and CDR2: SGDLS and YYNGEE. CDR3 length: 12 amino acids. Here the CDR3 DNA reads TGTGCCAGCAGCGGGGGAGGGAACACCATATATTTT. This codes for CASSGGGNTIYF.

In this sample, this clone turned up many times. The chain joins TRBV14 to TRBJ2-2; D is unclear. Trimming took 1 base from V and 8 from J, leaving 8 bases between them. The CDR3 spans 13 residues. Germline V CDR1 and CDR2: SGHDN, FVKESK. CDR3 bases: TGTGCCAGCAGCCAAGGCGCACGGGGGGAGCTGTTTTTT. Its translation is CASSQGARGELFF.

Only a few counts were recorded for this clone. The genes are TRBV29-1 and TRBJ2-3; 9 nucleotides align to TRBD2. The V segment lost 5 bases and the J segment 2 bases; nucleotides outside the gene matches: 11. CDR3 length: 16 residues. CDR1 SQVTM and CDR2 ANQGSEA come from the germline V gene. CDR3 nucleotide sequence: TGCAGCGTTCTGGCGGGGGGGCAAAGGGTCACAGATACGCAGTATTTT. Its translation is CSVLAGGQRVTDTQYF.

The chain recombines TRBV4-3 with TRBJ2-7, with a tentative D call TRBD1 (5 bases). V was shortened by 0 bases and J by 0 bases, with 9 bases between the two germline ends. The CDR3 has 15 residues. Germline CDR1 is LGHNA and CDR2 is YSLEER. CDR3 nucleotide sequence: TGCGCCAGCAGCCAAGAACAGGCCTACTCCTACGAGCAGTACTTC. Protein: CASSQEQAYSYEQYF.